A single sample is the source of the 32 T cell receptor beta chains below, sequenced in a study of cytomegalovirus exposure and HLA in healthy donors. PCR amplification relied on 60 Vbeta primers (plus 13 Jbeta primers). Sequencing was performed with immunoSEQ multiplex PCR; in TCRdb, only in-frame clones are kept and a portion is missing. The table has 160,000 or so clones, over 75% seen once; the top ten hold under 0.6%. The source material was PBMCs. The receptors here all came from a woman aged 45 to 65 in good health and CMV-seronegative.

The chain joins TRBV6-5 to TRBJ2-1; D call uncertain. V was pared by 0 bases and J by 4 bases, with 13 bases between. The CDR3 covers 16 residues. Per germline, CDR1 MNHEY and CDR2 SVGAGI. The CDR3 DNA reads TGTGCCAGCAGTTACTCGAGGTTGGGTCCATACAATGAGCAGTTCTTC. It is translated as CASSYSRLGPYNEQFF.

The chain links TRBV15 to TRBJ1-1; TRBD1 might be the D (5 bases). Trimming took off 3 bases at V and 1 base at J, with 15 bases between the two ends. Germline V gene lookup returns CDR1 LNHNV and CDR2 YYDKDF (reference sequence). CDR3 length: 16 amino acids. CDR3 in amino acids: CATSSEEATGNTEAFF. The DNA for the CDR3 is TGTGCCACCAGCAGTGAGGAAGCCACAGGGAACACTGAAGCTTTCTTT. The full variable domain, its missing parts supplied by reference TRBV15 and TRBJ1-1, is DAMVIQNPRYQVTQFGKPVTLSCSQTLNHNVMYWYQQKSSQAPKLLFHYYDKDFNNEADTPDNFQSRRPNTSFCFLDIRSPGLGDTAMYLCATSSEEATGNTEAFFGQGTRLTVV.

This clone turned up a few times. The rearrangement uses TRBV28 and TRBJ2-5; no firm D call. The germline V gene has CDR1 MDHEN and CDR2 SYDVKM. Trimming left V 6 bases short and J 5 bases short, with 4 bases between. The length of the CDR3 is 10 residues. CDR3 nucleotide sequence: TGTGCCAGCAGCCTGGAGACCCAGTACTTC. This translates into CASSLETQYF.

The chain carries TRBV19 and TRBJ1-4; TRBD1 matches at 7 bases. Germline V CDR1 and CDR2: LNHDA, SQIVND (reference sequence). V shed 4 bases, J shed 4 bases, and the junction held 3 bases outside the gene matches. CDR3 length equals 14 residues. The CDR3 DNA sequence: TGTGCCAGTAGTAGAGGGGGCTATAATGAAAAACTGTTTTTT. Encoded protein: CASSRGGYNEKLFF.

The V gene is TRBV6-1, the J gene TRBJ1-5; D is ambiguous. The CDR3 has 14 amino acids. V lost 7 bases to trimming and J lost 1 base, with 11 bases between them. Germline V gene data show CDR1 as MNHNS and CDR2 as SASEGT. The CDR3 sequence: CASKVGWSNQPQHF. The CDR3 DNA is TGTGCCAGCAAGGTGGGCTGGAGCAATCAGCCCCAGCATTTT.

CDR3 coding DNA: TGCGCCAGCAGCCAAGCCTCAGGGTGGGGGGGGTTATCCTACGAGCAGTACTTC. Translation: CASSQASGWGGLSYEQYF. V usage is TRBV4-3 and J usage is TRBJ2-7; 7 bases line up with TRBD2. The CDR3 has 18 residues. V trimming: 1 base; J trimming: 1 base; junction bases outside the gene matches: 13. Germline assignment: CDR1 LGHNA and CDR2 YSLEER.

The V and J genes are TRBV28 and TRBJ2-5; D might be TRBD1 (8 bases). V shed 6 bases and J shed 3 bases, with 26 bases lying between them. Germline lookup yields CDR1 MDHEN and CDR2 SYDVKM. The CDR3 extends over 18 amino acids. The CDR3 sequence: CASRGGFFDRGKEETQYF. The CDR3 DNA is TGTGCCAGCAGGGGGGGGTTTTTCGACAGGGGCAAGGAAGAGACCCAGTACTTC.

The CDR3: CASSHLPGRDNEQFF. CDR3 sequence (DNA): TGCGCCAGCAGCCATCTCCCAGGCAGGGACAATGAGCAGTTCTTC. V is TRBV5-1 and J is TRBJ2-1; possible D gene TRBD1, 5 bases. V was clipped by 4 bases and J by 5 bases, with 16 bases between them. Germline-derived CDR1 and CDR2 are SGHRS and YFSETQ. The CDR3 contains 15 residues.

This chain links TRBV2 with TRBJ1-1, with TRBD1 matching over 7 bases. Germline V gives CDR1 SNHLY, CDR2 FYNNEI. V shed 4 bases, J shed 1 base, and the junction held 3 bases outside the gene matches. There are 14 residues in the CDR3. The DNA of the CDR3 is TGTGCCAGCAGTGTGGGACAGCGGAACACTGAAGCTTTCTTT. It encodes CASSVGQRNTEAFF. Variable domain in full (rest from reference TRBV2 and TRBJ1-1): EPEVTQTPSHQVTQMGQEVILRCVPISNHLYFYWYRQILGQKVEFLVSFYNNEISEKSEIFDDQFSVERPDGSNFTLKIRSTKLEDSAMYFCASSVGQRNTEAFFGQGTRLTVV.

This clone has just one count. This chain uses TRBV7-2 with TRBJ2-1; 10 nucleotides match TRBD2. Trimming at V came to 5 bases and at J to 8 bases, leaving 6 bases not matched to a gene. Looked up from germline, CDR1 is SGHTA and CDR2 is FQGNSA. The length of the CDR3 is 14 residues. The CDR3 nucleotides are TGTGCCAGCAGCCGGGCTAGCGGGAGTGATGAGCAGTTCTTC. Translated, it gives CASSRASGSDEQFF.

In DNA form, the CDR3 reads TGTGCCAGCAGTGAAGGGCAGGGAGGAGACTATGGCTACACCTTC. Encoded protein: CASSEGQGGDYGYTF. The V call is TRBV2, the J call TRBJ1-2; a possible D gene is TRBD1 (5 bases). The CDR3 has 15 residues. The germline V and J ends were trimmed by 1 base and 3 bases, with 12 bases remaining between them. Germline CDR1 is SNHLY and CDR2 is FYNNEI.

The chain uses TRBV6-5 and TRBJ1-4; D unresolved. Germline assignment: CDR1 MNHEY and CDR2 SVGAGI. This CDR3 is built from 15 residues. Between the trimmed V and J ends, which lost 5 bases and 8 bases, there was a span of 18 bases. The CDR3: CASSRTGPQAEKLFF. CDR3 in DNA: TGTGCCAGCAGTAGAACCGGTCCCCAGGCAGAAAAACTGTTTTTT.

This chain links TRBV5-1 with TRBJ1-1, with TRBD1 matching 7 bases. Germline V lookup: CDR1 SGHRS, CDR2 YFSETQ. V trimming: 4 bases; J trimming: 1 base; junction bases outside the gene matches: 4. The CDR3 runs 14 residues. This CDR3 reads CASSTGDGNTEAFF. The CDR3 DNA is TGCGCCAGCAGCACAGGGGATGGGAACACTGAAGCTTTCTTT.

The chain combines TRBV7-2 with TRBJ2-2, with D perhaps matching TRBD2 (6 bases). The CDR3 totals 16 residues. V dropped 7 bases and J dropped 6 bases, with 21 bases sitting between them. The germline CDR1 and CDR2 sequences are SGHTA and FQGNSA. The CDR3 loop reads CASTQTGGDVAGELFF. DNA of the CDR3: TGTGCCAGCACCCAGACGGGCGGGGATGTGGCCGGGGAGCTGTTTTTT.

This sequence joins TRBV4-3 and TRBJ2-5; the D gene is possibly TRBD2 (5 bases). CDR1 and CDR2 (germline): LGHNA, YSLEER. The CDR3 is 13 residues long. Trimming pared 5 bases from V and 5 bases from J, leaving 12 bases between. The CDR3 DNA reads as TGCGCCAGCAGCTACCTAGGGAGCGAGACCCAGTACTTC. This sequence encodes CASSYLGSETQYF.

In its sample, this clone was seen a few times. The J gene is TRBJ1-1, the V gene TRBV5-6; D not resolved. The CDR3 length is 14 residues. V shed 2 bases and J shed 1 base, with 9 bases lying between them. Germline CDR1 and CDR2: SGHDT and YYEEEE. The CDR3 here is CASSFPLPNTEAFF. The CDR3 bases are TGTGCCAGCAGCTTCCCTCTCCCGAACACTGAAGCTTTCTTT. Full variable domain (outside the CDR3, taken from reference TRBV5-6 and TRBJ1-1): DAGVTQSPTHLIKTRGQQVTLRCSPKSGHDTVSWYQQALGQGPQFIFQYYEEEERQRGNFPDRFSGHQFPNYSSELNVNALLLGDSALYLCASSFPLPNTEAFFGQGTRLTVV.

The V and J genes are TRBV28 and TRBJ2-7; 7 nucleotides align to TRBD1. The CDR3 sequence is 13 residues long. Germline values: CDR1 MDHEN, CDR2 SYDVKM. The trim removed 6 bases at V and 4 bases at J, leaving 6 bases unmatched. The CDR3 sequence is CASRDRDGYEQYF. The DNA of the CDR3 is TGTGCCAGCAGAGACAGGGACGGGTACGAGCAGTACTTC. The entire variable domain, with the rest obtained from reference TRBV28 and TRBJ2-7, is as follows: DVKVTQSSRYLVKRTGEKVFLECVQDMDHENMFWYRQDPGLGLRLIYFSYDVKMKEKGDIPEGYSVSREKKERFSLILESASTNQTSMYLCASRDRDGYEQYFGPGTRLTVT.

The J gene is TRBJ2-3, the V gene TRBV28; D might be TRBD1 (6 bases). Germline V gene data show CDR1 as MDHEN and CDR2 as SYDVKM. Trimming took 3 bases from V and 6 from J, leaving 28 bases between them. The CDR3 loop spans 19 amino acids. For the CDR3, the DNA is TGTGCCAGCAGTTTGCAAGGGATAGCGTGGGGACAAGCCTCGGATACGCAGTATTTT. Protein product: CASSLQGIAWGQASDTQYF.

The V and J genes are TRBV4-1 and TRBJ2-5, with D possibly matching TRBD2 (7 bases). The CDR3 extends over 15 amino acids. The V and J ends lost 0 bases and 9 bases respectively, with 17 bases between them. Germline V gene sequence: CDR1 MGHRA, CDR2 YSYEKL. The CDR3 loop reads CASSQEGGGWRAQYF. The CDR3 DNA sequence: TGCGCCAGCAGCCAAGAAGGCGGGGGCTGGCGTGCCCAGTACTTC.

The chain is built from TRBV6-1 and TRBJ1-4; 8 bases match TRBD1. The CDR3 length is 14 residues. Germline lookup yields CDR1 MNHNS and CDR2 SASEGT. V was pared by 5 bases and J by 5 bases, with 4 bases of the junction left unmatched. For the CDR3, the DNA is TGTGCCAGCAGTAGGACAGGGCTAAATGAAAAACTGTTTTTT. The encoded protein is CASSRTGLNEKLFF.

V gene TRBV19 combines with J gene TRBJ2-3, with D possibly matching TRBD2 (6 bases). This CDR3 contains 15 residues. Between the trimmed V and J ends, which lost 7 bases and 4 bases, there was a span of 18 bases. CDR1 is LNHDA and CDR2 is SQIVND in the germline V gene (reference sequence). CDR3 DNA: TGTGCCAGTACTTTCCAAGACTCGGGAGCAGATACGCAGTATTTT. It is translated as CASTFQDSGADTQYF.

The chain links TRBV5-1 to TRBJ2-7; 7 nucleotides align to TRBD1. The CDR3 length is 14 residues. CDR1 is SGHRS and CDR2 is YFSETQ in the germline V gene. After removal of 4 bases from V and 2 bases from J, the junction contained 6 bases not matched to a gene. The CDR3 region has the DNA TGCGCCAGCAGCACAGGGACAGAGACCTACGAGCAGTACTTC. As protein: CASSTGTETYEQYF. Full variable domain (rest looked up from reference TRBV5-1 and TRBJ2-7): KAGVTQTPRYLIKTRGQQVTLSCSPISGHRSVSWYQQTPGQGLQFLFEYFSETQRNKGNFPGRFSGRQFSNSRSEMNVSTLELGDSALYLCASSTGTETYEQYFGPGTRLTVT.

This chain joins TRBV28 and TRBJ2-6; D is undetermined. Per germline, CDR1 MDHEN and CDR2 SYDVKM. CDR3 length: 14 residues. Trimming removed 6 bases at V and 0 bases at J, with 6 bases between. CDR3 residues: CASSSFSGANVLTF. CDR3 bases: TGTGCCAGCAGCTCTTTCTCTGGGGCCAACGTCCTGACTTTC.

This chain links TRBV7-3 with TRBJ1-1; D unclear. Germline V gene data show CDR1 as SGHTA and CDR2 as FQGTGA. The V and J ends lost 5 bases and 4 bases respectively, with 17 bases between them. The CDR3 runs to 15 residues. Here the CDR3 reads CASSKSKSTLTEAFF. CDR3 coding DNA: TGTGCCAGCAGCAAATCAAAGTCTACTCTCACTGAAGCTTTCTTT.

The chain uses TRBV7-2 and TRBJ2-5; D may be TRBD2 (7 bases). V gave up 2 bases and J gave up 7 bases, with 20 bases separating them. Looked up from germline, CDR1 is SGHTA and CDR2 is FQGNSA. This CDR3 has 16 amino acids. The DNA for the CDR3 is TGTGCCAGCAGCTTACCCCTGAGGGGGGGTCGGGGGACCCAGTACTTC. This gives the protein CASSLPLRGGRGTQYF.

The rearrangement uses TRBV28 and TRBJ1-4; the D gene is possibly TRBD1 (5 bases). Trimming pared 4 bases from V and 7 bases from J, leaving 13 bases between. CDR3 length: 14 residues. The V gene's germline CDR1 is MDHEN and CDR2 SYDVKM. This CDR3 is CASSSGGKSEKLFF. In DNA, the CDR3 is TGTGCCAGCAGTTCGGGGGGGAAAAGTGAAAAACTGTTTTTT.

This chain links TRBV15 with TRBJ2-5, with TRBD1 matching over 7 bases. This CDR3 is 14 amino acids long. CDR1 is LNHNV, CDR2 YYDKDF, per germline (reference sequence). Losses at the gene ends were 5 bases for V and 2 bases for J; bases not matched to a gene: 5. The CDR3 is CATSDWGQQETQYF. The CDR3 DNA follows: TGTGCCACCAGCGACTGGGGACAGCAAGAGACCCAGTACTTC. Looking up the rest from reference TRBV15 and TRBJ2-5 gives the full variable domain: DAMVIQNPRYQVTQFGKPVTLSCSQTLNHNVMYWYQQKSSQAPKLLFHYYDKDFNNEADTPDNFQSRRPNTSFCFLDIRSPGLGDTAMYLCATSDWGQQETQYFGPGTRLLVL.

This sequence joins TRBV29-1 and TRBJ1-2; 8 bases are a match to TRBD1. Germline V lookup: CDR1 SQVTM, CDR2 ANQGSEA. After removal of 2 bases from V and 8 bases from J, the junction contained 10 bases not matched to a gene. The CDR3 has 14 amino acids. This CDR3 reads CSVERDRRGTGYTF. The CDR3 nucleotides read TGCAGCGTTGAAAGGGACAGGAGGGGCACGGGCTACACCTTC.

The J gene is TRBJ2-5, the V gene TRBV11-2, with D hard to call. Germline values: CDR1 SGHAT, CDR2 FQNNGV. The CDR3 sequence is 12 residues long. Between the trimmed V and J ends, which lost 0 bases and 5 bases, there was a span of 4 bases. The CDR3 is CASSLDMETQYF. In DNA, the CDR3 is TGTGCCAGCAGCTTAGATATGGAGACCCAGTACTTC.

This clone has only a few counts. The chain joins TRBV28 to TRBJ2-2, with 8 bases matching TRBD2. V dropped 6 bases and J dropped 5; count of bases not matched to a gene: 11. The CDR3 extends over 16 amino acids. Per germline, CDR1 MDHEN and CDR2 SYDVKM. CDR3 amino acids: CASRRSGSMRTGELFF. CDR3 nucleotides: TGTGCCAGCAGACGGAGCGGGAGTATGAGAACCGGGGAGCTGTTTTTT.

V usage is TRBV28 and J usage is TRBJ2-7; D call uncertain. The germline CDR1 and CDR2 sequences are MDHEN and SYDVKM. There are 11 residues in the CDR3. V dropped 3 bases and J dropped 5 bases, with 5 bases sitting between them. In DNA, the CDR3 is TGTGCCAGCAGTTTGGGCCACGAGCAGTACTTC. Protein: CASSLGHEQYF.

The V gene is TRBV7-3, the J gene TRBJ1-5, with 7 bases aligning to TRBD1. The V gene end was trimmed by 4 bases and the J gene end by 2 bases; junction bases not matched to a gene: 8. Germline CDR1 reads SGHTA; CDR2 reads FQGTGA. The CDR3 extends over 16 amino acids. The CDR3 here is CASSSTDREGNQPQHF. CDR3 in DNA: TGTGCCAGCAGCTCCACTGACAGGGAGGGCAATCAGCCCCAGCATTTT.